The source of this TCR beta chain is a study of breast tumors, draining lymph nodes, adjacent tissues. Samples came from axillary lymph nodes draining the breast cancer. TCRdb redid the calling of the multiplex PCR reads with MiXCR, one entry per CDR3 protein. The data show some 120,000 distinct CDR3 sequences, approximately 21% seen once. In this sample, this clonotype turned up many times. V was cut by 7 bases and J by 2 bases, with 17 bases left in between. Germline V gene data show CDR1 as SGHRS and CDR2 as YFSETQ. This CDR3 region has 15 residues. V usage is TRBV5-1 and J usage is TRBJ2-3; possible D gene TRBD2, 7 bases. Input material: axillary lymph node tissue. The TCR originated in a female donor with breast cancer. Some clones in this sample may be carry-over from other donors' samples. CDR3 nucleotide sequence: TGCGCCAGCTCCCGGGCCGGGGGGCCCACAGATACGCAGTATTTT. Residues: CASSRAGGPTDTQYF.